These 27 T cell receptor beta chains came from one sample sequenced in a study of cytomegalovirus exposure and HLA in healthy donors. PCR employed 60 Vbeta and 13 Jbeta primers. Repertoires were generated with immunoSEQ multiplex PCR, while TCRdb's copy carries only in-frame clones and drops some. The top ten clones hold about 1.8% of a sample with around 130,000 clones, approximately 75% of them seen once. The sequenced material came from PBMCs. Receptor source: a man aged 40-55 years in good health and CMV-seronegative.

This CDR3 is CASRSQGGNTGELFF. The CDR3 DNA sequence: TGTGCCAGCAGATCCCAGGGTGGCAACACCGGGGAGCTGTTTTTT. The rearrangement uses TRBV27 and TRBJ2-2, with a tentative D call TRBD1 (5 bases). The CDR3 length is 15 residues. The germline CDR1 and CDR2 sequences are MNHEY and SMNVEV (reference sequence). V lost 6 bases and J 2 bases, leaving 13 bases between the germline ends.

This clone came up a few times. The genes are TRBV20-1 and TRBJ2-2; D is ambiguous. The germline gives CDR1 DFQATT, CDR2 SNEGSKA (reference sequence). CDR3 length: 10 residues. The V gene lost 5 bases and the J gene lost 7 bases, with 5 bases spanning the gap. CDR3: CSAGLGELFF. The DNA for the CDR3 is TGCAGTGCTGGGCTCGGGGAGCTGTTTTTT.

V gene TRBV11-2 combines with J gene TRBJ2-7; 10 bases align to TRBD1. The germline CDR1 and CDR2 sequences are SGHAT and FQNNGV. V lost 6 bases, J lost 3 bases, and 8 bases stayed unmatched. The CDR3 length is 15 residues. The CDR3 DNA reads as TGTGCCAGCAGACGGCCGGGGACAGGGGACTACGAGCAGTACTTC. The encoded protein is CASRRPGTGDYEQYF.

This clone was recorded only once. The genes are TRBV2 and TRBJ2-1, with D unclear. Germline CDR1 reads SNHLY; CDR2 reads FYNNEI. With 4 bases removed from V and 9 bases from J, the gap between germline ends came to 16 bases. CDR3 length equals 14 residues. The CDR3 is CASSAARPPGEQFF. CDR3 DNA sequence: TGTGCCAGCAGTGCAGCGAGGCCCCCCGGTGAGCAGTTCTTC.

The genes are TRBV29-1 and TRBJ2-1, with D perhaps matching TRBD2 (6 bases). Germline CDR1 and CDR2: SQVTM and ANQGSEA. The CDR3 is 12 residues long. Trimming stripped 7 bases from V and 3 bases from J, with 10 bases between. In nucleotides, the CDR3 is TGCAGCGGGGGACTTCACTACAATGAGCAGTTCTTC. Residues: CSGGLHYNEQFF.

The chain employs TRBV7-9 and TRBJ1-1; TRBD1 aligns across 8 bases. This CDR3 spans 18 amino acids. V was pared by 1 base and J by 1 base, with 11 bases of the junction left unmatched. CDR1 and CDR2 (germline): SEHNR, FQNEAQ (reference sequence). The CDR3 nucleotides are TGTGCCAGCAGCTTAGAAGCAGGGACAGGCCGGGGGAACACTGAAGCTTTCTTT. It yields the protein CASSLEAGTGRGNTEAFF.

In this sample, this clone is medium-sized. This chain connects TRBV4-1 to TRBJ2-7, with 7 bases matching TRBD2. The germline V gene has CDR1 MGHRA and CDR2 YSYEKL. Trimming removed 0 bases from V and 0 bases from J; junction bases left unmatched: 8. The CDR3 spans 17 residues. Here the CDR3 DNA reads TGCGCCAGCAGCCAAGAATCGGCGGGAGCGCTCTCCTACGAGCAGTACTTC. It codes for CASSQESAGALSYEQYF.

CDR3 sequence: CASSFGTATNQPQHF. DNA of the CDR3: TGTGCCAGCAGCTTCGGGACAGCGACCAATCAGCCCCAGCATTTT. This chain joins TRBV5-8 and TRBJ1-5, with 7 positions matching TRBD1. V dropped 2 bases and J dropped 3; count of bases not matched to a gene: 5. This CDR3 is built from 15 residues. Germline-derived CDR1 and CDR2 are SGHTS and YDEGEE.

The chain uses TRBV7-2 and TRBJ2-5; maybe TRBD2 (6 bases). The V gene's germline CDR1 is SGHTA and CDR2 FQGNSA. CDR3 length: 14 amino acids. Trimming stripped 3 bases from V and 5 bases from J, with 13 bases between. The DNA of the CDR3 is TGTGCCAGCAGCTTGTTCGGGGGAAAGGAGACCCAGTACTTC. This encodes CASSLFGGKETQYF.

About this clone: Different DNA sequences within this sample yield the same CDR3. Written as DNA, the CDR3 is TGTGCCTGGAGTCGGACCGGGGAGCTGTTTTTT. Its protein is CAWSRTGELFF. This rearrangement joins TRBV30 to TRBJ2-2; unclear D gene. The V end lost 2 bases, the J end lost 5 bases, and 3 bases lay between the germline ends. The length of the CDR3 is 11 residues. Looked up from germline, CDR1 is GTSNPN and CDR2 is SVGIG (reference sequence). The full variable domain, with the rest looked up from reference TRBV30 and TRBJ2-2, is SQTIHQWPATLVQPVGSPLSLECTVEGTSNPNLYWYRQAAGRGLQLLFYSVGIGQISSEVPQNLSASRPQDRQFILSSKKLLLSDSGFYLCAWSRTGELFFGEGSRLTVL.

This chain's CDR3 is CASSQTLADRDNEQFF. CDR3 DNA: TGCGCCAGCAGCCAGACCCTAGCGGACCGGGACAATGAGCAGTTCTTC. The chain couples TRBV4-3 to TRBJ2-1, with TRBD2 matching over 7 bases. The germline gives CDR1 LGHNA, CDR2 YSLEER. The CDR3 has 16 residues. Trimming cost V 3 bases and J 5 bases; bases outside gene matches: 10.

This chain links TRBV30 with TRBJ1-5; perhaps TRBD1 as D (5 bases). CDR1 and CDR2 from the germline V gene are GTSNPN and SVGIG (reference sequence). V lost 5 bases and J lost 4, with 15 bases in between. CDR3 length equals 14 residues. This CDR3 reads CAWALNRRNQPQHF. In DNA, the CDR3 is TGTGCCTGGGCATTAAACAGGAGAAATCAGCCCCAGCATTTT.

The chain has TRBV30 and TRBJ1-2; 10 bases are shared with TRBD1. The CDR3 loop spans 14 amino acids. Germline CDR1 GTSNPN, CDR2 SVGIG (reference sequence). V was clipped by 5 bases and J by 6 bases; unmatched bases: 9. This CDR3 reads CAWSRQGAGHGYTF. The CDR3 DNA follows: TGTGCCTGGTCCCGACAGGGGGCAGGACATGGCTACACCTTC.

The chain recombines TRBV4-3 with TRBJ2-3; D is perhaps TRBD1 (5 bases). V was clipped by 2 bases and J by 0 bases, with 6 bases between them. The CDR3 runs 14 residues. Germline lookup yields CDR1 LGHNA and CDR2 YSLEER. DNA of the CDR3: TGCGCCAGCAGCCAACAGGGAAGCACAGATACGCAGTATTTT. Translation: CASSQQGSTDTQYF.

This rearrangement joins TRBV7-9 to TRBJ1-1; 9 bases agree with TRBD1. This CDR3 has 15 residues. Germline V gene sequence: CDR1 SEHNR, CDR2 FQNEAQ (reference sequence). The J segment lost 5 bases and the V segment lost 9 bases, leaving 13 bases of the junction unmatched. DNA for the CDR3: TGTGCCAGTTCCCGGGGACAGGGTGGAATAACTGAAGCTTTCTTT. Translation gives CASSRGQGGITEAFF.

This clone was seen a few times. The chain employs TRBV7-6 and TRBJ2-7; 11 bases match TRBD1. Germline loops: CDR1 SGHVS, CDR2 FNYEAQ. V shed 2 bases, J shed 7 bases, and the junction held 10 bases outside the gene matches. CDR3 length: 16 amino acids. The CDR3 DNA follows: TGTGCCAGCAGCTTATTGGTTGGACAGGGGGCTCAGGAGCAGTACTTC. It yields the protein CASSLLVGQGAQEQYF.

The gene calls are TRBV23-1 and TRBJ2-3, with no clear D. TRBV23-1 falls under the ORF class, with uncertain function. V was clipped by 3 bases and J by 3 bases, with 10 bases between them. The CDR3 loop spans 14 amino acids. The chain's CDR3 is CASSHNLKTDTQYF. The CDR3, as DNA: TGCGCCAGCAGTCATAATCTTAAAACAGATACGCAGTATTTT.

In its sample, this clone was seen once. In nucleotides, the CDR3 is TGTGCCAGTAGGACCGGGACTAGCGGGAGGGAGGCAAAAAACATTCAGTACTTC. Translating it yields CASRTGTSGREAKNIQYF. The V gene is TRBV19, the J gene TRBJ2-4, with TRBD2 identical over 16 bases. The J segment lost 4 bases and the V segment lost 6 bases, leaving 9 bases of the junction unmatched. This CDR3 is 18 amino acids long. From germline, CDR1 is LNHDA and CDR2 SQIVND (reference sequence).

This chain connects TRBV27 to TRBJ1-2; 11 nucleotides line up with TRBD1. J was trimmed by 7 bases and V by 4 bases; bases with no gene match: 5. This CDR3 comprises 14 residues. Germline V gives CDR1 MNHEY, CDR2 SMNVEV (reference sequence). The CDR3 spells CASSSGQGAFGYTF. The CDR3 bases are TGTGCCAGCAGTTCCGGACAGGGGGCTTTTGGCTACACCTTC.

The chain links TRBV6-1 to TRBJ2-2; no firm D call. The V end was cut by 8 bases, the J end by 2 bases, with 12 bases between. The CDR3 has 14 residues. From germline, CDR1 is MNHNS and CDR2 SASEGT. The CDR3 DNA reads as TGTGCCAGCCTGGGCAGAAGCAACACCGGGGAGCTGTTTTTT. Protein sequence: CASLGRSNTGELFF.

The CDR3 reads CASSRRGLSYEQYF. The DNA for the CDR3 is TGTGCCAGCAGCCGCAGAGGACTCTCCTACGAGCAGTACTTC. The V call is TRBV5-4, the J call TRBJ2-7; possible D gene TRBD2, 5 bases. CDR1 and CDR2 (germline): SGHNT, YYREEE (reference sequence). The CDR3 consists of 14 residues. Trimming took 4 bases from V and 0 from J, leaving 11 bases between them.

This clone was picked up one time. The V and J genes are TRBV9 and TRBJ1-1; D gene ambiguous. Trimming removed 4 bases from V and 3 bases from J, with 13 bases in between. From germline, CDR1 is SGDLS and CDR2 YYNGEE. The CDR3 contains 14 residues. CDR3 nucleotide sequence: TGTGCCAGCAGCCTCTCCCCGGGAGACACTGAAGCTTTCTTT. Amino acid sequence: CASSLSPGDTEAFF.

The chain links TRBV30 to TRBJ1-4, with TRBD1 matching 8 bases. The CDR3 loop spans 15 amino acids. Trimming took 2 bases from V and 3 from J; bases not matched to a gene: 5. The germline CDR1 and CDR2 sequences are GTSNPN and SVGIG (reference sequence). CDR3 nucleotides: TGTGCCTGGAGTCCTGGACAGGGCGCTAATGAAAAACTGTTTTTT. Its translation is CAWSPGQGANEKLFF.

CDR3 DNA: TGTGCCAGCATAACTTCCGGACAGGGGAATTCACGGCCCCAGCATTTT. Its protein product is CASITSGQGNSRPQHF. This chain joins TRBV28 and TRBJ1-5; 9 bases align to TRBD1. Losses at the gene ends were 7 bases for V and 9 bases for J; bases not matched to a gene: 16. From germline, CDR1 is MDHEN and CDR2 SYDVKM. The CDR3 is 16 residues long.

The CDR3 reads CASSLKPGQDQPQHF. The CDR3 region has the DNA TGTGCCAGCAGCTTGAAACCGGGACAGGATCAGCCCCAGCATTTT. This chain links TRBV5-5 with TRBJ1-5; TRBD1 agrees at 8 bases. The length of the CDR3 is 15 residues. Trimming cost V 1 base and J 5 bases; bases outside gene matches: 5. The V gene's germline CDR1 is SGHKS and CDR2 YYEKEE (reference sequence).

The V gene is TRBV7-9, the J gene TRBJ1-2, with D uncertain. The ends were cut back, 5 bases at V and 4 bases at J, with 11 bases in the middle. CDR1 is SEHNR, CDR2 FQNEAQ, per germline (reference sequence). This CDR3 spans 13 amino acids. The CDR3 DNA is TGTGCCAGCAGCGGACGGGAGGCCTATGGCTACACCTTC. Translating gives CASSGREAYGYTF.

This sequence joins TRBV27 and TRBJ1-2, with 9 bases fitting TRBD1. With 6 bases clipped from V and 7 bases from J, the junction kept 12 bases outside the gene matches. This CDR3 is built from 15 residues. Germline assignment: CDR1 MNHEY and CDR2 SMNVEV (reference sequence). CDR3 loop: CASRDRGSPMSGYTF. The CDR3 region has the DNA TGTGCCAGCAGAGACAGGGGGTCCCCTATGAGTGGCTACACCTTC.